The rows below give T cell receptor beta chains drawn from one sample of a study of blood T cell repertoires in COVID-19. Only in-frame clones appear in the TCRdb table, and some are missing; sequencing was by immunoSEQ multiplex PCR. The sample shows about 89,000 clones, approximately 80% of them seen only once. The sequenced material came from peripheral blood. Receptor source: a woman of 80 years or more with acute or convalescent COVID-19. Both conserved end residues are part of each CDR3. A D gene is named only where the DNA matches it firmly. Clone size is stated in some rows and not others, as once, few, many or a class when expanded.

CDR3aa: CASTLGLTNEQFF
CDR3nt: TGTGCCAGCACCCTTGGACTAACAAATGAGCAGTTCTTC
v_gene: TRBV5-4
abundance: NA
j_gene: TRBJ2-1
d_gene: NA

CDR3aa: CASSLAQGVGTDTQYF
CDR3nt: TGCGCCAGCAGCTTGGCACAGGGGGTCGGCACAGATACGCAGTATTTT
v_gene: TRBV5-1
abundance: NA
j_gene: TRBJ2-3
d_gene: TRBD1

CDR3aa: CASSYGHHEQFF
CDR3nt: TGTGCCAGCAGTTACGGGCATCATGAGCAGTTCTTC
v_gene: TRBV6-2/TRBV6-3
abundance: NA
j_gene: TRBJ2-1
d_gene: NA

CDR3aa: CASSESRQAYSGNTIYF
CDR3nt: TGTGCCAGCAGTGAATCCAGACAGGCCTACTCTGGAAACACCATATATTTT
v_gene: TRBV6-1
abundance: NA
j_gene: TRBJ1-3
d_gene: NA

CDR3aa: CASSLSLMSSGNTIYF
CDR3nt: TGTGCCAGCAGCTTAAGCCTAATGAGCTCTGGAAACACCATATATTTT
v_gene: TRBV7-6
abundance: NA
j_gene: TRBJ1-3
d_gene: NA

CDR3aa: CAISEGQGEETQYF
CDR3nt: TGTGCCATCAGTGAAGGGCAGGGGGAAGAGACCCAGTACTTC
v_gene: TRBV10-3
abundance: NA
j_gene: TRBJ2-5
d_gene: TRBD1

CDR3aa: CASSQGTFGTEKNIQYF
CDR3nt: TGTGCCAGCAGCCAAGGGACATTCGGGACAGAAAAAAACATTCAGTACTTC
v_gene: TRBV14
abundance: NA
j_gene: TRBJ2-4
d_gene: TRBD1

CDR3aa: CASSQYGRASDTQYF
CDR3nt: TGTGCCAGCAGCCAATACGGGAGGGCCTCAGATACGCAGTATTTT
v_gene: TRBV14
abundance: NA
j_gene: TRBJ2-3
d_gene: TRBD2

CDR3aa: CASTQAGGRNEQFF
CDR3nt: TGTGCCAGCACGCAAGCGGGGGGCCGAAATGAGCAGTTCTTC
v_gene: TRBV3-1/TRBV3-2
abundance: NA
j_gene: TRBJ2-1
d_gene: TRBD2

CDR3aa: CASSGSGPAGGTQYF
CDR3nt: TGTGCCAGCAGTGGCTCCGGGCCCGCGGGGGGGACCCAGTACTTC
v_gene: TRBV25-1
abundance: NA
j_gene: TRBJ2-5
d_gene: TRBD2

CDR3aa: CASRSTLNQPQHF
CDR3nt: TGTGCCAGCCGATCGACACTCAATCAGCCCCAGCATTTT
v_gene: TRBV6-5
abundance: few
j_gene: TRBJ1-5
d_gene: NA

CDR3aa: CASSEGSANEKLFF
CDR3nt: TGCGCCAGCAGTGAGGGGAGTGCTAATGAAAAACTGTTTTTT
v_gene: TRBV10-1
abundance: few
j_gene: TRBJ1-4
d_gene: NA

CDR3aa: CASSMTGSGTQYF
CDR3nt: TGTGCCAGTAGTATGACGGGTTCGGGGACCCAGTACTTC
v_gene: TRBV19
abundance: NA
j_gene: TRBJ2-5
d_gene: NA

CDR3aa: CASSLAAGANTGELFF
CDR3nt: TGTGCCAGCAGCTTAGCTGCGGGGGCGAACACCGGGGAGCTGTTTTTT
v_gene: TRBV5-5
abundance: NA
j_gene: TRBJ2-2
d_gene: TRBD2

CDR3aa: CASSQPGLAGGRADTQYF
CDR3nt: TGTGCCAGCAGCCAGCCGGGACTAGCGGGAGGGAGGGCCGATACGCAGTATTTT
v_gene: TRBV4-2
abundance: NA
j_gene: TRBJ2-3
d_gene: TRBD2

CDR3aa: CSAVNRAGGYTF
CDR3nt: TGCAGCGCCGTAAACAGGGCGGGTGGCTACACCTTC
v_gene: TRBV29-1
abundance: NA
j_gene: TRBJ1-2
d_gene: NA

CDR3aa: CASSKTGTSSYEQYF
CDR3nt: TGCGCCAGCAGCAAAACCGGGACTAGTTCCTACGAGCAGTACTTC
v_gene: TRBV5-1
abundance: NA
j_gene: TRBJ2-7
d_gene: TRBD2

CDR3aa: CASSLPGQNYGYTF
CDR3nt: TGTGCCAGCAGCCTTCCGGGACAGAACTATGGCTACACCTTC
v_gene: TRBV14
abundance: NA
j_gene: TRBJ1-2
d_gene: TRBD1

CDR3aa: CASRQQGKDGYTF
CDR3nt: TGTGCCAGCAGGCAACAGGGGAAAGATGGCTACACCTTC
v_gene: TRBV12-3/TRBV12-4
abundance: NA
j_gene: TRBJ1-2
d_gene: TRBD1

CDR3aa: CSVTRDRNTGELFF
CDR3nt: TGCAGCGTTACACGGGACAGGAACACCGGGGAGCTGTTTTTT
v_gene: TRBV29-1
abundance: few
j_gene: TRBJ2-2
d_gene: TRBD1

CDR3aa: CASSSGDSPYEQYF
CDR3nt: TGTGCCAGCAGTTCGGGGGACAGCCCCTACGAGCAGTACTTC
v_gene: TRBV6-6
abundance: NA
j_gene: TRBJ2-7
d_gene: NA

CDR3aa: CASSSGDMQETQYF
CDR3nt: TGCGCCAGCAGCTCCGGGGACATGCAAGAGACCCAGTACTTC
v_gene: TRBV5-1
abundance: NA
j_gene: TRBJ2-5
d_gene: NA

CDR3aa: CASSLVRFWSGETQYF
CDR3nt: TGTGCCAGCAGCTTAGTACGTTTCTGGTCCGGGGAGACCCAGTACTTC
v_gene: TRBV7-9
abundance: NA
j_gene: TRBJ2-5
d_gene: NA

CDR3aa: CASSGAYREHTQYF
CDR3nt: TGTGCCAGCAGCGGTGCCTACAGAGAACATACGCAGTATTTT
v_gene: TRBV7-9
abundance: NA
j_gene: TRBJ2-3
d_gene: NA

CDR3aa: CASSQDPAGSYNEQFF
CDR3nt: TGCGCCAGCAGCCAAGATCCGGCGGGCTCCTACAATGAGCAGTTCTTC
v_gene: TRBV4-1
abundance: NA
j_gene: TRBJ2-1
d_gene: NA

CDR3aa: CASGSGTGTHEQYF
CDR3nt: TGTGCTAGTGGTTCCGGGACAGGGACCCACGAGCAGTACTTC
v_gene: TRBV12-5
abundance: NA
j_gene: TRBJ2-7
d_gene: TRBD1

CDR3aa: CASSGDSPAQYF
CDR3nt: TGTGCCAGCAGTGGGGACTCTCCGGCCCAGTATTTT
v_gene: TRBV2
abundance: NA
j_gene: TRBJ2-3
d_gene: NA

CDR3aa: CASSLRGGGTGELFF
CDR3nt: TGTGCCAGCAGCTTAAGAGGGGGCGGAACCGGGGAGCTGTTTTTT
v_gene: TRBV11-3
abundance: NA
j_gene: TRBJ2-2
d_gene: TRBD1

CDR3aa: CASGLLLWYQETQYF
CDR3nt: TGTGCCAGCGGCCTCCTCCTGTGGTACCAAGAGACCCAGTACTTC
v_gene: TRBV6-6
abundance: NA
j_gene: TRBJ2-5
d_gene: NA

CDR3aa: CSASPPGGYQPQHF
CDR3nt: TGCAGTGCTAGTCCGCCAGGGGGCTATCAGCCCCAGCATTTT
v_gene: TRBV20-1
abundance: once
j_gene: TRBJ1-5
d_gene: TRBD1

CDR3aa: CASSVDFQGEKYF
CDR3nt: TGTGCCAGCAGCGTAGATTTCCAGGGTGAGAAGTACTTC
v_gene: TRBV9
abundance: NA
j_gene: TRBJ2-7
d_gene: NA

CDR3aa: CASSPTPDSPLHF
CDR3nt: TGCGCCAGCAGCCCTACCCCGGATTCACCCCTCCACTTT
v_gene: TRBV5-1
abundance: NA
j_gene: TRBJ1-6
d_gene: NA

CDR3aa: CSATQGAEAFF
CDR3nt: TGCAGTGCCACGCAGGGCGCTGAAGCTTTCTTT
v_gene: TRBV20-1
abundance: NA
j_gene: TRBJ1-1
d_gene: NA

CDR3aa: CASSYSWGQGGEQYF
CDR3nt: TGTGCCAGCAGTTACTCGTGGGGACAGGGTGGCGAGCAGTACTTC
v_gene: TRBV6-5
abundance: NA
j_gene: TRBJ2-7
d_gene: TRBD1

CDR3aa: CSVWAGGHNTGELFF
CDR3nt: TGCAGCGTATGGGCGGGGGGCCATAACACCGGGGAGCTGTTTTTT
v_gene: TRBV29-1
abundance: NA
j_gene: TRBJ2-2
d_gene: TRBD2

CDR3aa: CASKRGRSNQPQHF
CDR3nt: TGTGCCAGCAAACGAGGGAGAAGCAATCAGCCCCAGCATTTT
v_gene: TRBV27
abundance: NA
j_gene: TRBJ1-5
d_gene: NA

CDR3aa: CASSELGRQGDEQFF
CDR3nt: TGTGCCAGCAGTGAATTAGGGCGCCAAGGGGATGAGCAGTTCTTC
v_gene: TRBV25-1
abundance: NA
j_gene: TRBJ2-1
d_gene: NA

CDR3aa: CASRWGGSGPQHF
CDR3nt: TGCGCCAGCAGATGGGGGGGGTCAGGGCCCCAGCATTTT
v_gene: TRBV5-1
abundance: NA
j_gene: TRBJ1-5
d_gene: NA

CDR3aa: CASSILAGGYNTGELFF
CDR3nt: TGTGCCAGTAGTATACTAGCGGGGGGGTATAACACCGGGGAGCTGTTTTTT
v_gene: TRBV19
abundance: NA
j_gene: TRBJ2-2
d_gene: TRBD2

CDR3aa: CASSEEGMVQPQHF
CDR3nt: TGTGCCAGCAGTGAAGAGGGGATGGTTCAGCCCCAGCATTTT
v_gene: TRBV2
abundance: NA
j_gene: TRBJ1-5
d_gene: NA

CDR3aa: CATSGQGTGELFF
CDR3nt: TGTGCCACCAGTGGACAGGGTACCGGGGAGCTGTTTTTT
v_gene: TRBV24-1
abundance: NA
j_gene: TRBJ2-2
d_gene: TRBD1

CDR3aa: CASSERGSAGGELFF
CDR3nt: TGTGCCAGCAGTGAAAGGGGCTCCGCTGGAGGGGAGCTGTTTTTT
v_gene: TRBV6-1
abundance: NA
j_gene: TRBJ2-2
d_gene: NA

CDR3aa: CASSTRSYNSPLHF
CDR3nt: TGTGCCAGCTCAACGAGATCCTATAATTCACCCCTCCACTTT
v_gene: TRBV18
abundance: few
j_gene: TRBJ1-6
d_gene: NA

CDR3aa: CASSMGTPSIEKLFF
CDR3nt: TGTGCCAGTAGTATGGGGACACCCTCGATTGAAAAACTGTTTTTT
v_gene: TRBV19
abundance: NA
j_gene: TRBJ1-4
d_gene: NA

CDR3aa: CSVGEANSPLHF
CDR3nt: TGCAGCGTTGGGGAGGCTAATTCACCCCTCCACTTT
v_gene: TRBV29-1
abundance: NA
j_gene: TRBJ1-6
d_gene: NA

CDR3aa: CSVEDRHRDGGYNEQYF
CDR3nt: TGCAGCGTTGAAGATCGCCACCGCGACGGGGGATACAACGAGCAGTACTTC
v_gene: TRBV29-1
abundance: few
j_gene: TRBJ2-7
d_gene: NA

CDR3aa: CASSRGTGVGNTIYF
CDR3nt: TGCGCCAGCAGCCGGGGGACAGGGGTCGGAAACACCATATATTTT
v_gene: TRBV4-1
abundance: NA
j_gene: TRBJ1-3
d_gene: TRBD1

CDR3aa: CASRPGQDIDIQYF
CDR3nt: TGCGCCAGCAGGCCGGGACAGGATATTGACATTCAGTACTTC
v_gene: TRBV5-1
abundance: NA
j_gene: TRBJ2-4
d_gene: TRBD1